This T cell receptor beta chain came from a study of shared clonotypes between healthy human individuals. Overall study: Three plates were used per donor for CD4 naive, three for CD4 memory, two for CD8 naive and one for CD8 memory.

Per sorted-subset replicate PCR, input was around 200 ng DNA, representing some 30,000 T cell genomes. Clones were read by immunoSEQ multiplex PCR, and TCRdb kept only the in-frame ones, dropping some. Of more than 150,000 clones listed, approximately 70% are singletons. As regards this clone: Other DNA sequences in the sample encode the same CDR3.

V lost 3 bases and J 2 bases, leaving 9 bases between the germline ends. The germline gives CDR1 SGHNT, CDR2 YENEEA. The CDR3 is 14 residues long. Sequencing was performed on memory CD4+ T cells sorted from blood. Specified subset: CD45RA-negative fraction. This TCR derives from a man aged 30 to 45 in good health. V gene TRBV11-3 combines with J gene TRBJ2-3, with a weak D call TRBD1 (6 bases). CDR3 region: CASSLGHPTDTQYF. Written as DNA, the CDR3 is TGTGCCAGCAGCTTGGGACATCCCACAGATACGCAGTATTTT. Combining the CDR3 with reference TRBV11-3 and TRBJ2-3 gives the whole variable domain EAGVVQSPRYKIIEKKQPVAFWCNPISGHNTLYWYLQNLGQGPELLIRYENEEAVDDSQLPKDRFSAERLKGVDSTLKIQPAELGDSAVYLCASSLGHPTDTQYFGPGTRLTVL.